This entry lists 15 T cell receptor beta chains sequenced from one sample in a study of T-cell reconstitution after alpha-beta-depleted transplantation in children. The TCRbeta library incorporated unique molecular identifiers. Each CDR3 protein gets one entry after TCRdb re-called the PCR reads with MiXCR. The sample carries about 310,000 distinct CDR3 sequences, about a quarter recorded once. Here the sequenced sample was PBMCs, mostly from graft donor cells, taken 180 days after TCRalphabeta/CD19-depleted stem cell transplant. The receptor source for this set is a male patient between 5 and 17 years old who had a stem cell transplant for acute lymphoblastic leukemia, so the T cells may come from the graft donor.

The rearrangement joins TRBV7-2 to TRBJ2-1, with unresolved D. Trimming removed 3 bases at V and 8 bases at J, with 11 bases between. Germline V lookup: CDR1 SGHTA, CDR2 FQGNSA. This CDR3 is built from 13 residues. The CDR3 nucleotides are TGTGCCAGCAGCTTGGCCCGGGCCTATGAGCAGTTCTTC. It translates to CASSLARAYEQFF.

This clonotype was observed a handful of times. The chain recombines TRBV30 with TRBJ2-7; 9 bases match TRBD1. The CDR3 loop spans 13 amino acids. Trimming at V came to 0 bases and at J to 6 bases, leaving 3 bases not matched to a gene. Germline V gives CDR1 GTSNPN, CDR2 SVGIG (reference sequence). CDR3: CAWSVGQGREQYF. DNA of the CDR3: TGTGCCTGGAGTGTGGGACAGGGACGCGAGCAGTACTTC. Full variable domain (missing parts from reference TRBV30 and TRBJ2-7): SQTIHQWPATLVQPVGSPLSLECTVEGTSNPNLYWYRQAAGRGLQLLFYSVGIGQISSEVPQNLSASRPQDRQFILSSKKLLLSDSGFYLCAWSVGQGREQYFGPGTRLTVT.

This chain joins TRBV27 and TRBJ2-5; D gene ambiguous. The CDR3 has 15 amino acids. Germline V CDR1 and CDR2: MNHEY, SMNVEV (reference sequence). The V gene lost 3 bases and the J gene lost 2 bases, with 13 bases spanning the gap. The CDR3 DNA follows: TGTGCCAGCAGTTTTTCGGACCCAATTCAAGAGACCCAGTACTTC. Its protein product is CASSFSDPIQETQYF.

The genes are TRBV15 and TRBJ2-7; 7 nucleotides line up with TRBD2. V lost 0 bases, J lost 5 bases, and 16 bases stayed unmatched. This CDR3 has 18 residues. The germline CDR1 and CDR2 sequences are LNHNV and YYDKDF (reference sequence). CDR3: CATSRDPQMETSPHEQYF. In DNA form, the CDR3 reads TGTGCCACCAGCAGAGATCCCCAGATGGAGACTAGCCCCCACGAGCAGTACTTC.

The sample holds a few counts of this clonotype. The genes are TRBV3-1 and TRBJ1-1, with 7 bases identical to TRBD1. The CDR3 covers 14 residues. V shed 1 base and J 4 bases; nucleotides not matched to a gene: 3. Germline-derived CDR1 and CDR2 are LGHDT and YNNKEL (reference sequence). In nucleotides, the CDR3 is TGTGCCAGCAGCCAAGGCAACAGGGGCACTGAAGCTTTCTTT. Encoded protein: CASSQGNRGTEAFF. The complete variable domain, with remaining parts taken from reference TRBV3-1 and TRBJ1-1, reads DTAVSQTPKYLVTQMGNDKSIKCEQNLGHDTMYWYKQDSKKFLKIMFSYNNKELIINETVPNRFSPKSPDKAHLNLHINSLELGDSAVYFCASSQGNRGTEAFFGQGTRLTVV.

This chain connects TRBV7-2 to TRBJ2-5, with unresolved D. The ends were cut back, 1 base at V and 3 bases at J, with 9 bases in the middle. CDR1 SGHTA and CDR2 FQGNSA come from the germline V gene. This CDR3 region has 14 residues. This chain's CDR3 is CASSLVLWEETQYF. CDR3 nucleotides: TGTGCCAGCAGCTTAGTACTATGGGAAGAGACCCAGTACTTC.

This clonotype was seen a few times. The V call is TRBV12-3 or TRBV12-4, the J call TRBJ2-7, with a tentative D call TRBD2 (6 bases). Trimming took 4 bases from V and 1 from J, leaving 14 bases between them. CDR3 length: 15 residues. The DNA for the CDR3 is TGTGCCAGCAGTTACCCGGGACTCACTTCCTACGAGCAGTACTTC. Its translation: CASSYPGLTSYEQYF.

This clonotype was seen a few times. The gene calls are TRBV12-3 or TRBV12-4 and TRBJ2-3; no definite D call. Trimming took 6 bases from V and 8 from J, leaving 15 bases between them. CDR3 length: 13 amino acids. CDR3 DNA sequence: TGTGCCAGCAGGCTTCCGAACCTTGCTACGCAGTATTTT. Protein product: CASRLPNLATQYF.

V is TRBV10-1 and J is TRBJ2-1, with D perhaps TRBD1 or TRBD2 (6 bases each). Trimming pared 0 bases from V and 10 bases from J, leaving 10 bases between. The CDR3 consists of 13 residues. Germline-derived CDR1 and CDR2 are WNHNN and SYGVQD (reference sequence). In nucleotides, the CDR3 is TGCGCCAGCAGTGAGTCGATAGGGGGGGAGCAGTTCTTC. It encodes CASSESIGGEQFF.

The CDR3 sequence: CAISPRTGSGNTIYF. CDR3 DNA sequence: TGTGCCATCTCCCCCAGGACAGGCTCTGGAAACACCATATATTTT. The chain joins TRBV10-3 to TRBJ1-3; 7 bases align to TRBD1. The CDR3 is 15 residues long. V lost 8 bases, J lost 0 bases, and 7 bases stayed unmatched. Germline V CDR1 and CDR2: ENHRY, SYGVKD.

In this sample, this clonotype turned up many times. The V gene is TRBV7-9, the J gene TRBJ2-3; 7 nucleotides align to TRBD2. Unmatched junction bases numbered 10, after V lost 5 bases and J lost 2 bases. Per germline, CDR1 SEHNR and CDR2 FQNEAQ (reference sequence). This CDR3 contains 16 residues. CDR3 sequence reads: CASSGRDYPNTDTQYF. CDR3 DNA: TGTGCCAGCAGCGGGCGGGACTACCCAAACACAGATACGCAGTATTTT.

DNA for the CDR3: TGCAGCGTTGAAAATAGGTCTCCTGCCCTCTATGGCTACACCTTC. Amino acid sequence: CSVENRSPALYGYTF. V gene TRBV29-1 combines with J gene TRBJ1-2; the D is unclear. CDR3 length: 15 amino acids. CDR1 and CDR2 from the germline V gene are SQVTM and ANQGSEA. The V end lost 2 bases, the J end lost 4 bases, and 17 bases lay between the germline ends. Combining the CDR3 with reference TRBV29-1 and TRBJ1-2 gives the whole variable domain SAVISQKPSRDICQRGTSLTIQCQVDSQVTMMFWYRQQPGQSLTLIATANQGSEATYESGFVIDKFPISRPNLTFSTLTVSNMSPEDSSIYLCSVENRSPALYGYTFGSGTRLTVV.

The chain's CDR3 is CASSLWGNPNTEAFF. CDR3 DNA: TGTGCCAGCAGTTTATGGGGGAATCCGAACACTGAAGCTTTCTTT. This rearrangement joins TRBV12-3 or TRBV12-4 to TRBJ1-1, with D possibly TRBD1 on 5 matching bases. Trimming removed 2 bases at V and 1 base at J, with 11 bases between. The CDR3 has 15 residues.

The chain couples TRBV20-1 to TRBJ2-2; no firm D call. The CDR3 consists of 19 residues. V was clipped by 3 bases and J by 1 base, with 24 bases between them. Germline V gene sequence: CDR1 DFQATT, CDR2 SNEGSKA (reference sequence). CDR3: CSASGGWAVPRGNTGELFF. CDR3 nucleotide sequence: TGCAGTGCTAGCGGCGGTTGGGCAGTTCCACGCGGGAACACCGGGGAGCTGTTTTTT.

This clonotype was recorded a few times. This chain joins TRBV15 and TRBJ1-5, with 10 bases lining up with TRBD1. The V gene end was trimmed by 1 base and the J gene end by 5 bases; junction bases not matched to a gene: 5. The CDR3 covers 16 residues. From germline, CDR1 is LNHNV and CDR2 YYDKDF (reference sequence). The chain's CDR3 is CATSRGDRGPYQPQHF. The CDR3 DNA is TGTGCCACCAGCAGAGGTGACAGGGGGCCTTATCAGCCCCAGCATTTT.